This T cell receptor (beta chain) was obtained from a study of blood T cell repertoires in COVID-19 (dated by TCRdb to the early 2020s). For the study in its entirety: The collaborator samples originated in the United States, Italy and Spain and spanned the acute and convalescent phases of COVID-19. The prospective study material was composed of cDNA or gDNA derived from T cells, B-cell-depleted T cells, or PBMCs. The dataset comprised deeply sampled blood TCRbeta repertoires from subjects exposed to, actively infected with, or recovered from COVID-19. A freely available public database, intended as a resource for researchers studying the immune response to SARS-CoV-2, is where the repertoires were released. The samples were drawn from the first 160 participants of the ongoing ImmuneRACE study and from 950 to 1,500 subjects provided by 6 global collaborators. Nearly every sample came with metadata listing a de-identified subject ID, COVID-19 status, age in years and sex. Where HLA class I and class II types were available, the types were taken from metadata supplied by the sample provider, not from assay-based typing. Broader findings and caveats from the paper: How much clinical and demographic metadata was included differed by source and by participant, and the metadata was provided uncurated.

Participants in the prospective study were aged roughly 18 to 100 years, lived in under 30 United States geographic areas, and enrolled through a virtual design. Cohort assignment in the prospective study relied on participant-reported clinical history from a screening survey and a study questionnaire. Each participant in the prospective study had whole blood, serum and a nasopharyngeal or oropharyngeal swab collected by mobile phlebotomists. Over a roughly two-month period, participants in the prospective study had the option of providing additional blood draws and questionnaires. Before DNA extraction, blood samples from the prospective study were shipped at room temperature or frozen. TCRbeta CDR3 regions were amplified from genomic DNA using the immunoSEQ Assay, a bias-controlled multiplex PCR. Concerning the study's data processing: The number of nucleated cells in each sample was estimated by amplification of reference gene primers within the assay. To quantify the absolute abundance of each unique TCRbeta CDR3 rearrangement, sequence reads were collapsed and filtered. For each sample, productive Simpson clonality was calculated by taking the square root of Simpson's diversity index across productive rearrangements. The source is immuneACCESS, and TCRdb retained only in-frame sequences with V and J called. Part of the clones is not carried over; for the studies checked, unresolved V genes explain less than half of this, and the remainder is unexplained. V and J calls and clone size are copied from that table; D and trimming were computed from the DNA. The sample table contains hundreds of thousands of clones; only one count was recorded for 90% of them. The top ten clones comprise 1.5% to 2% of the sample.

Sequences SQVTM (CDR1) and ANQGSEA (CDR2) are obtained from the germline V gene. Trimming removed 4 bases from V and 6 bases from J; the gene matches leave 9 bases unexplained. The CDR3 starts with the cysteine, ends with the phenylalanine, and has 16 residues. CDR3 DNA only is kept here, 48 bases in frame from base 1. Concerning this clone itself: What antigen it recognizes has not been identified. The sample holds no much larger clone one base away, and base qualities are not on file.

This clonotype was sampled from a young woman with acute COVID-19. Input material: PBMCs or T cells enriched from blood (not recorded which). Recombination joined TRBV29-1 with TRBJ2-4, and 13 bases in between align with TRBD2. The DNA sequence is TGCAGCGTTGCACAACTAGCGGGAGGGCAAGGAAACATTCAGTACTTC. Its translation is CSVAQLAGGQGNIQYF.